This TCR beta chain is from a study of cytomegalovirus exposure and HLA in healthy donors. The PCR made use of 60 Vbeta and 13 Jbeta primers. Clones were read by immunoSEQ multiplex PCR, and TCRdb kept only the in-frame ones, dropping some. Counted here are 100,000 to 150,000 clones, roughly 71% occurring once; the ten biggest clones make up approximately 5.4%. Points on this clone: Its antigen is still unknown.

General study results and limits: In vitro confirmation showed three CMV-associated chains to be CMV antigen specific. It was reportedly the case that the classifier diagnosed cytomegalovirus status with high specificity and sensitivity.

The CDR3 consists of 12 residues. Trimming pared 5 bases from V and 14 bases from J, leaving 13 bases between. The germline CDR1 and CDR2 sequences are SGHTA and FQGNSA. The gene calls are TRBV7-2 and TRBJ1-6; D unresolved. This TCR was recovered from a woman aged 50 to 60 in good health and CMV-seropositive. The material sequenced was PBMCs. In nucleotides, the CDR3 is TGTGCCAGCAGCGAACCCCCGGGGTCCCTCCACTTT. Amino acids: CASSEPPGSLHF.